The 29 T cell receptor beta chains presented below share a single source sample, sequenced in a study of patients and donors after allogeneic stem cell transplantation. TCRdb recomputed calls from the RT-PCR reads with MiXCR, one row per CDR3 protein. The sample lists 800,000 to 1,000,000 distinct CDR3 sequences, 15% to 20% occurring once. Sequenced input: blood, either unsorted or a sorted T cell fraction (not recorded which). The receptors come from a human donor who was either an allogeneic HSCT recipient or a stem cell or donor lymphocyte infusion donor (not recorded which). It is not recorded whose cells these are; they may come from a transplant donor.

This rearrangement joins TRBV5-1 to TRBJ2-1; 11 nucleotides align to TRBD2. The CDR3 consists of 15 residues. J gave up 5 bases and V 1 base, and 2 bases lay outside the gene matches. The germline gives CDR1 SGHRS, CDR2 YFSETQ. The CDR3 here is CASSLTSGGHNEQFF. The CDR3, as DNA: TGCGCCAGCAGCTTGACTAGCGGGGGACACAATGAGCAGTTCTTC.

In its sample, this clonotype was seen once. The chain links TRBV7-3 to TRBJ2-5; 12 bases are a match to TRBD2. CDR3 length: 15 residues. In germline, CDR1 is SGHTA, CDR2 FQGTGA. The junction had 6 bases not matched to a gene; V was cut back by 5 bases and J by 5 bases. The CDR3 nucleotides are TGTGCCAGCAGCACCCAGACTAGCGGGGGCGAGACCCAGTACTTC. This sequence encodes CASSTQTSGGETQYF. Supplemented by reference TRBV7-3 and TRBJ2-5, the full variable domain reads GAGVSQTPSNKVTEKGKYVELRCDPISGHTALYWYRQSLGQGPEFLIYFQGTGAADDSGLPNDRFFAVRPEGSVSTLKIQRTERGDSAVYLCASSTQTSGGETQYFGPGTRLLVL.

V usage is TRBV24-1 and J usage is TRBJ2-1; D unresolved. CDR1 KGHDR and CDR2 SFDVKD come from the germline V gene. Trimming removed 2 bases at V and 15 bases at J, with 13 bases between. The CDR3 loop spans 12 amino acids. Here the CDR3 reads CATSDWAAVSFF. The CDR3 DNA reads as TGTGCCACCAGTGATTGGGCGGCTGTCTCGTTCTTC.

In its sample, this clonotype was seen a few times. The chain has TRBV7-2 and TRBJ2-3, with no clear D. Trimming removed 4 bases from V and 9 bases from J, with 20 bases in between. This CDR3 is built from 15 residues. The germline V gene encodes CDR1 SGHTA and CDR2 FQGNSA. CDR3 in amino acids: CASSSESMGFRTQYF. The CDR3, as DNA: TGTGCCAGCAGCTCAGAGTCGATGGGGTTTCGAACGCAGTATTTT.

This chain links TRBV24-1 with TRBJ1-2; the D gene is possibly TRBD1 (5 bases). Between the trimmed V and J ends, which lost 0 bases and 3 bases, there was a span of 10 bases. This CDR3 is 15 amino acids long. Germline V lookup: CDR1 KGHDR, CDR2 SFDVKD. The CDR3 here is CATSDLDSIHYGYTF. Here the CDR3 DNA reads TGTGCCACCAGTGATTTGGACAGTATCCACTATGGCTACACCTTC.

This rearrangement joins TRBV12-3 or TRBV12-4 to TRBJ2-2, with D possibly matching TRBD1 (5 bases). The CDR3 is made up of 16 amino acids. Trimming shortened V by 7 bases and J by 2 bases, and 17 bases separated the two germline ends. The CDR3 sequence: CASKGFFRGNTGELFF. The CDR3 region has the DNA TGTGCCAGCAAAGGTTTTTTTAGGGGAAACACCGGGGAGCTGTTTTTT.

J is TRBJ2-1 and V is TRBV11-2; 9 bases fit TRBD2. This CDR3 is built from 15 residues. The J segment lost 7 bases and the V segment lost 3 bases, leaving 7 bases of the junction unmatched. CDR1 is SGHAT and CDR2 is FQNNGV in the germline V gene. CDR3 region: CASSFSGGWANEQFF. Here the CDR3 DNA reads TGTGCCAGCAGCTTTAGCGGGGGATGGGCAAATGAGCAGTTCTTC.

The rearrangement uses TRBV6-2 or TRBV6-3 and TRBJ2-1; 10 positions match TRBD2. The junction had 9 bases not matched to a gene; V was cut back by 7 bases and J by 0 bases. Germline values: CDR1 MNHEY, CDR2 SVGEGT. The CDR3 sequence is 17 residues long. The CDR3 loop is CASKLTSGWSSYNEQFF. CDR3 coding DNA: TGTGCCAGCAAGCTGACTAGCGGGTGGAGCTCCTACAATGAGCAGTTCTTC.

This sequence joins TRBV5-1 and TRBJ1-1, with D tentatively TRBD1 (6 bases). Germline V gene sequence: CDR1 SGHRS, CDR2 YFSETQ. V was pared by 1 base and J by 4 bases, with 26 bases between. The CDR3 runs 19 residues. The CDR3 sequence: CASSLTRPSTGLSGTEAFF. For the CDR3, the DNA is TGCGCCAGCAGCTTGACAAGGCCATCCACAGGGCTATCGGGCACTGAAGCTTTCTTT.

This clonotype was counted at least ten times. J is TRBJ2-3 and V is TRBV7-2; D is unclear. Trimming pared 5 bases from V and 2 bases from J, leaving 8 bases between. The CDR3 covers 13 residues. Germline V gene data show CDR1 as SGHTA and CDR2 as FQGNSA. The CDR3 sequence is CASSAEPTDTQYF. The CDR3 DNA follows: TGTGCCAGCAGCGCCGAACCCACAGATACGCAGTATTTT.

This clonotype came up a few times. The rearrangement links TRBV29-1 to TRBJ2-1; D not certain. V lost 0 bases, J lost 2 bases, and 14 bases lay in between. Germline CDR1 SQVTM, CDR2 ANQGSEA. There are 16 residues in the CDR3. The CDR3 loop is CSVEDLVAGTYNEQFF. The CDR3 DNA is TGCAGCGTTGAAGATCTTGTGGCAGGTACCTACAATGAGCAGTTCTTC.

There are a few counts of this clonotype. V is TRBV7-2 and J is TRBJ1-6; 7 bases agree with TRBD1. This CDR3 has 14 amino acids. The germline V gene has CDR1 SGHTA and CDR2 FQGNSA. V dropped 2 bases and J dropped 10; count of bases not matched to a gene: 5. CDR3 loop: CASSLQQGLSPLHF. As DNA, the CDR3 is TGTGCCAGCAGCTTACAACAGGGGCTCTCACCCCTCCACTTT.

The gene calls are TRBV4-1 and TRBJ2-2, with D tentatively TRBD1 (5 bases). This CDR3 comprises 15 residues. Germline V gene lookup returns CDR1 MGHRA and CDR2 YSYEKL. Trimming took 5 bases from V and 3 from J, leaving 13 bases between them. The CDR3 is CASSEADTYTGELFF. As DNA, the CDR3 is TGCGCCAGCAGCGAGGCGGACACATACACCGGGGAGCTGTTTTTT.

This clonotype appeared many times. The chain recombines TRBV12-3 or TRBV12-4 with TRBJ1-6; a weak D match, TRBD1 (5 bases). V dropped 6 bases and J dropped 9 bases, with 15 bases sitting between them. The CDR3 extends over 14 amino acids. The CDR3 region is CASRARVGPSPLHF. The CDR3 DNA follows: TGTGCCAGCAGAGCCAGGGTCGGTCCTTCACCCCTCCACTTT.

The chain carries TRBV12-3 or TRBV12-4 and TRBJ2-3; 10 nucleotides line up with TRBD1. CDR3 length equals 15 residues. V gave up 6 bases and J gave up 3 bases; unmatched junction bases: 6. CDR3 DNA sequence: TGTGCCAGCAGACAGACAGGGGGCGAGACAGATACGCAGTATTTT. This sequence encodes CASRQTGGETDTQYF.

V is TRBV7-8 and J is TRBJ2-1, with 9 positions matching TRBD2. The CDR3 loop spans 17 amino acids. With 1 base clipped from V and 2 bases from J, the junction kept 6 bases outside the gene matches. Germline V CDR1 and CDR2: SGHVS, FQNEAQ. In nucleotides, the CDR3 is TGTGCCAGCAGCTTAGGGCTAGCGGGGTCAACCTACAATGAGCAGTTCTTC. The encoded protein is CASSLGLAGSTYNEQFF.

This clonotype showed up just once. In DNA, the CDR3 is TGTGCCAGCAGCCCCTCCTGGTACTCCTACGAGCAGTACTTC. This translates into CASSPSWYSYEQYF. J is TRBJ2-7 and V is TRBV27; D is undetermined. The germline V and J ends were trimmed by 6 bases and 0 bases, with 12 bases remaining between them. Germline V gives CDR1 MNHEY, CDR2 SMNVEV (reference sequence). This CDR3 has 14 amino acids.

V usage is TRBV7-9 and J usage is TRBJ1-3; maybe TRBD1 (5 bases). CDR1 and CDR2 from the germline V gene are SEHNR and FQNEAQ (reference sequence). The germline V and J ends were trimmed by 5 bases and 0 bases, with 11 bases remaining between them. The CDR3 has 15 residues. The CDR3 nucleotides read TGTGCCAGCAGCCTAGGGGAATCCTCTGGAAACACCATATATTTT. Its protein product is CASSLGESSGNTIYF.

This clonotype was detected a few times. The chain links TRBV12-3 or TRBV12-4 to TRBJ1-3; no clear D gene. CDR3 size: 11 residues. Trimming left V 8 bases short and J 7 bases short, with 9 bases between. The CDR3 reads CASSEENTIYF. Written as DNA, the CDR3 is TGTGCCAGCTCTGAGGAGAACACCATATATTTT.

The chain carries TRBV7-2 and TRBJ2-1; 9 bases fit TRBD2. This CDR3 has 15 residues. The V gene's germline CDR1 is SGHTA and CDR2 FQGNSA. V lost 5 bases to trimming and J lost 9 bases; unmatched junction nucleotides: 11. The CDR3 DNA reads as TGTGCCAGCAGCCGAGCGGGGGGAATCCTTAGTGAGCAGTTCTTC. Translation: CASSRAGGILSEQFF.

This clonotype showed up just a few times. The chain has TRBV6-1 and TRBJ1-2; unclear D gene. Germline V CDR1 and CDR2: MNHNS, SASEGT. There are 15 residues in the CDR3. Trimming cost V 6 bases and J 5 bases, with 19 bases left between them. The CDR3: CASRPGEGGRYGYTF. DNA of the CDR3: TGTGCCAGCAGACCCGGGGAGGGAGGACGGTATGGCTACACCTTC.

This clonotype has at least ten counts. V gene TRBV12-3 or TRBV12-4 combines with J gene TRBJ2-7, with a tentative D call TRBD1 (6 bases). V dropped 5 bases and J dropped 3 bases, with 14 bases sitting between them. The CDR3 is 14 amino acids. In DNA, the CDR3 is TGTGCCAGCAGTCCCCGACAGGTCCTCTACGAGCAGTACTTC. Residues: CASSPRQVLYEQYF.

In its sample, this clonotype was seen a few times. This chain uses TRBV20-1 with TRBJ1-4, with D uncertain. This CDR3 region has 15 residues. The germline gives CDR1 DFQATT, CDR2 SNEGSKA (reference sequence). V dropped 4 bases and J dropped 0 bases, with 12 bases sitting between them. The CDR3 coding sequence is TGCAGTGCTAAGGTTCCAGTTGCAACTAATGAAAAACTGTTTTTT. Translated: CSAKVPVATNEKLFF.

The CDR3 DNA is TGTGCCAGCTCCCGGAAGGGAGCCCGGCGGTCACCCCTCCACTTT. This translates into CASSRKGARRSPLHF. The chain carries TRBV21-1 and TRBJ1-6; TRBD1, the table's D call, lacks a check against the DNA. TRBV21-1 is an annotated pseudogene. The CDR3 spans 15 residues.

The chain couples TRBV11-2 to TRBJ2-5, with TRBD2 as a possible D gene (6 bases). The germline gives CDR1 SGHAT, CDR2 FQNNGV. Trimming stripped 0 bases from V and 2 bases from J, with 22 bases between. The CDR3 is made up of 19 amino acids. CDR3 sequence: CASSLDWGLTGVGQETQYF. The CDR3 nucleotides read TGTGCCAGCAGCTTAGATTGGGGTTTAACGGGAGTAGGGCAAGAGACCCAGTACTTC.

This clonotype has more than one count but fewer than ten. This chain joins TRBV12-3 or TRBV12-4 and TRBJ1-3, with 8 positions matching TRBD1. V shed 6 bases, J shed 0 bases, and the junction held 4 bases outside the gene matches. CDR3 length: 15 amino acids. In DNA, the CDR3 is TGTGCCAGCAGAGGACAGGGACCCTCTGGAAACACCATATATTTT. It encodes CASRGQGPSGNTIYF.

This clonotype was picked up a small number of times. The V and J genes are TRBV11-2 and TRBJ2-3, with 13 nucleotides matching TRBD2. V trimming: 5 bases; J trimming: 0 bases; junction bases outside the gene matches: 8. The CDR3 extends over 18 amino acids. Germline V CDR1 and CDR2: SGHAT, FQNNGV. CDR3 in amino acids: CASSHWTSGGSSTDTQYF. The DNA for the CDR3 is TGTGCCAGCAGCCATTGGACTAGCGGGGGCTCTAGCACAGATACGCAGTATTTT.

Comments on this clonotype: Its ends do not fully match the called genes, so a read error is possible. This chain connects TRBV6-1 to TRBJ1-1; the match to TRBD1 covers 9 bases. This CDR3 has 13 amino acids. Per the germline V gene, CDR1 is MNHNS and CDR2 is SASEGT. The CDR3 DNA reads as TGCGCCAGCAGAACCGGACAGGGGACTGAAGCTTTCTTT. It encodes CASRTGQGTEAFF.

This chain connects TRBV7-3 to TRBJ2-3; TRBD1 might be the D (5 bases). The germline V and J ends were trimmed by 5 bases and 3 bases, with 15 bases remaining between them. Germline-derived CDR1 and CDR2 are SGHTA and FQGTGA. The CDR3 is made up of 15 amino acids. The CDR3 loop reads CASSDPFKGTDTQYF. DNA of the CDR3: TGTGCCAGCAGCGATCCCTTTAAGGGGACAGATACGCAGTATTTT.